Listed below are T cell receptor beta chains from one sample, sequenced in a study of cytomegalovirus exposure and HLA in healthy donors. Profiled with immunoSEQ multiplex PCR; TCRdb holds only in-frame clones, not every one. This repertoire shows 150,000 to 200,000 clones, around 75% found once; its top ten account for approximately 3%. The sample comprised PBMCs. These receptors were collected from a woman between 50 and 59 years old in good health and CMV-seropositive. The CDR3 runs from the conserved cysteine through the conserved F or W. D genes are given only for firm matches. Clone size appears in some rows only: once, few, many, or a class for an expanded clone.

j_call,d_call,v_call,clone_size,cdr3_nt,cdr3_aa
TRBJ2-3,TRBD2,TRBV5-1,NA,TGCGCCAGCAGCTCCTTTGGACTAGCGGGGGGCCCTAGCACAGATACGCAGTATTTT,CASSSFGLAGGPSTDTQYF
TRBJ1-4,NA,TRBV5-6,NA,TGTGCCAGCAGCTGGAAGGCGACAGCCCCTAATGAAAAACTGTTTTTT,CASSWKATAPNEKLFF
TRBJ2-7,TRBD2,TRBV29-1,NA,TGCAGCGTTATGGGGAGGGCAAATATCTACGAGCAGTACTTC,CSVMGRANIYEQYF
TRBJ2-1,NA,TRBV5-1,few,TGCGCCAGCAGTAGTAGCGGGACAGAATACAATGAGCAGTTCTTC,CASSSSGTEYNEQFF
TRBJ1-2,TRBD1,TRBV5-1,NA,TGCGCCAGCAGCTTTTACAGGGGGAACGGCTACACCTTC,CASSFYRGNGYTF
TRBJ1-3,NA,TRBV7-9,NA,TGTGCCAGCAGCCCCCCCCTCGGGGGTAACTCTGGAAACACCATATATTTT,CASSPPLGGNSGNTIYF
TRBJ2-5,TRBD2,TRBV13,NA,TGTGCCAGCAGCTCCGGGGGGTCCCAAGAGACCCAGTACTTC,CASSSGGSQETQYF
TRBJ2-7,TRBD1,TRBV6-6,once,TGTGCCAGCAGTCACAGGGGCAGCTACGAGCAGTACTTC,CASSHRGSYEQYF
TRBJ1-6,NA,TRBV5-4,NA,TGTGCCAGCAGTTACGGACAGACGACGAAAAATTCACCCCTCCACTTT,CASSYGQTTKNSPLHF
TRBJ2-1,TRBD1,TRBV11-2,NA,TGTGCCAGCAGCTCTGGACAGGGGGCAACCTACAATGAGCAGTTCTTC,CASSSGQGATYNEQFF
TRBJ2-7,NA,TRBV6-6,NA,TGTGCCAGCAGTTCTCGAGGACAGAATTACGAGCAGTACTTC,CASSSRGQNYEQYF
TRBJ2-7,TRBD1,TRBV7-9,NA,TGTGCCAGCAGCTCACAGGGGGCGATCTACGAGCAGTACTTC,CASSSQGAIYEQYF
TRBJ1-3,NA,TRBV19,NA,TGTGCCAGTAGTATACCACCCAGCTCTGGAAACACCATATATTTT,CASSIPPSSGNTIYF
TRBJ1-1,TRBD1,TRBV6-6,NA,TGTGCCAGCAGTTGGACAGGGGGAGACACTGAAGCTTTCTTT,CASSWTGGDTEAFF
TRBJ2-5,TRBD2,TRBV4-1,NA,TGCGCCAGCAGCCAAGGGGAGACTAGCGGGGGAGAGTTAGGGGAGGAGACCCAGTACTTC,CASSQGETSGGELGEETQYF
TRBJ1-6,NA,TRBV5-5,NA,TGTGCCAGCAGCTTTTTTGACAGTCCCTCACCCCTCCACTTT,CASSFFDSPSPLHF
TRBJ1-2,NA,TRBV6-5,NA,TGTGCCAGCAGCATAGGTCAGACACTCTATGGCTACACCTTC,CASSIGQTLYGYTF
TRBJ1-6,TRBD1,TRBV13,NA,TGTGCCAGCAGCCCCGGGACAGGCGATAATTCACCCCTCCACTTT,CASSPGTGDNSPLHF
TRBJ2-1,TRBD2,TRBV4-2,NA,TGTGCCAGCAGCCCGGGACTAGGACTGCGTGAGCAGTTCTTC,CASSPGLGLREQFF
TRBJ2-7,TRBD2,TRBV2,NA,TGTGCCAGCAGTGAAGCTGGATGCCAGCGGGGTCGGTACGAGCAGTACTTC,CASSEAGCQRGRYEQYF
TRBJ1-4,NA,TRBV5-5,once,TGTGCCAGCAGCTTCGTTGGGACTGGGGAAAAACTGTTTTTT,CASSFVGTGEKLFF
TRBJ2-3,TRBD1,TRBV7-3,NA,TGTGCCAGCAGATTAGGACAGGCTAGCACAGATACGCAGTATTTT,CASRLGQASTDTQYF
TRBJ1-1,TRBD1,TRBV5-1,few,TGCGCCAGCAGCTTTGGAGACAGGGCCTCAAACACTGAAGCTTTCTTT,CASSFGDRASNTEAFF
TRBJ1-5,NA,TRBV28,NA,TGTGCCAGCAGTCAACAGGGTGAGCCCCAGCATTTT,CASSQQGEPQHF